Below are 19 T cell receptor beta chains sequenced from a single sample in a study of beta chain features in type 1 diabetes. Expressed TCRB transcripts were sequenced, since all the RNA that had been isolated was reverse transcribed. Generated by immunoSEQ multiplex PCR, the TCRdb table keeps only in-frame clones and is missing some. Of a few hundred thousand clones listed, 8.5% to 10% are singletons. These receptors' antigens are unknown. Overall study findings and caveats: A moderate, significant TCRB CDR3 shortening appeared in type 1 diabetes across four CD4+ subsets.

Sequenced material: central memory CD4+ T cells from blood. The source of these receptors is a man aged 25 to 40 with type 1 diabetes.

In its sample, this clone was seen a few times. V is TRBV6-1 and J is TRBJ2-2; 11 bases fit TRBD1. Looked up from germline, CDR1 is MNHNS and CDR2 is SASEGT. The CDR3 runs to 15 residues. V lost 6 bases to trimming and J lost 6 bases; unmatched junction nucleotides: 6. The chain's CDR3 is CASRKGQGVSGELFF. In nucleotides, the CDR3 is TGTGCCAGCAGAAAGGGACAGGGGGTCTCCGGGGAGCTGTTTTTT.

In its sample, this clone was seen a few times. This chain uses TRBV9 with TRBJ1-5; D call uncertain. V was pared by 0 bases and J by 0 bases, with 7 bases between. The CDR3 runs 15 residues. Germline V gene lookup returns CDR1 SGDLS and CDR2 YYNGEE. This CDR3 reads CASSVDIYSNQPQHF. The CDR3 nucleotides are TGTGCCAGCAGCGTAGACATATATAGCAATCAGCCCCAGCATTTT.

For this clone: Different DNA sequences within this sample yield the same CDR3. The chain is built from TRBV5-1 and TRBJ2-5; no clear D gene. V lost 0 bases, J lost 1 base, and 1 base lay in between. Germline V lookup: CDR1 SGHRS, CDR2 YFSETQ. The CDR3 length is 12 residues. In DNA form, the CDR3 reads TGCGCCAGCAGCTTGGCCCAAGAGACCCAGTACTTC. Encoded protein: CASSLAQETQYF.

This clone was counted at least ten times. The V gene is TRBV28, the J gene TRBJ2-2; 10 bases agree with TRBD2. This CDR3 contains 14 residues. Germline CDR1 reads MDHEN; CDR2 reads SYDVKM. The ends lost 7 bases at V and 6 bases at J; junction bases unmatched: 5. The DNA for the CDR3 is TGTGCCAGCATGGAGCTAGCGGGAGCCGGGGAGCTGTTTTTT. It yields the protein CASMELAGAGELFF.

This chain connects TRBV29-1 to TRBJ1-2; 11 bases align to TRBD1. This CDR3 is built from 16 residues. The V and J ends lost 0 bases and 7 bases, in that order; junction bases with no gene match: 10. Germline V CDR1 and CDR2: SQVTM, ANQGSEA. CDR3: CSVEEDPGQGASGYTF. CDR3 DNA: TGCAGCGTTGAAGAGGATCCAGGACAGGGGGCAAGTGGCTACACCTTC. The full variable domain, with the rest looked up from reference TRBV29-1 and TRBJ1-2, is SAVISQKPSRDICQRGTSLTIQCQVDSQVTMMFWYRQQPGQSLTLIATANQGSEATYESGFVIDKFPISRPNLTFSTLTVSNMSPEDSSIYLCSVEEDPGQGASGYTFGSGTRLTVV.

V and J are TRBV7-2 and TRBJ2-2; D uncertain. V was shortened by 5 bases and J by 3 bases, with 4 bases between the two germline ends. Germline V gives CDR1 SGHTA, CDR2 FQGNSA. This CDR3 has 12 residues. CDR3: CASSPDTGELFF. The CDR3 region has the DNA TGTGCCAGCAGCCCCGACACCGGGGAGCTGTTTTTT.

The chain links TRBV4-1 to TRBJ2-5, with D hard to call. The CDR3 contains 13 residues. Germline V gives CDR1 MGHRA, CDR2 YSYEKL. Between the trimmed V and J ends, which lost 1 base and 5 bases, there was a span of 8 bases. The CDR3 DNA follows: TGCGCCAGCAGCCAAGGTCAGACGGAGACCCAGTACTTC. Residues: CASSQGQTETQYF.

The rearrangement links TRBV4-1 to TRBJ2-7, with 8 nucleotides matching TRBD2. J gave up 6 bases and V 0 bases, and 22 bases lay outside the gene matches. The CDR3 has 20 amino acids. Germline V gives CDR1 MGHRA, CDR2 YSYEKL. The CDR3, as DNA: TGCGCCAGCAGCCAAGAAAGCTCGGGACTAGGTAGATTGGTGGGGCTCGAGCAGTACTTC. Its protein is CASSQESSGLGRLVGLEQYF.

The chain uses TRBV4-3 and TRBJ1-2; D gene unclear. Germline loops: CDR1 LGHNA, CDR2 YSLEER. The CDR3 extends over 14 amino acids. V lost 5 bases and J lost 2, with 12 bases in between. CDR3 sequence (DNA): TGCGCCAGCAGCTTGGCCGGCGGAAACTATGGCTACACCTTC. Residues: CASSLAGGNYGYTF.

This clone occurred a few times. The chain carries TRBV6-5 and TRBJ2-7; possibly TRBD2 for D (5 bases). Looked up from germline, CDR1 is MNHEY and CDR2 is SVGAGI. Trimming removed 6 bases at V and 7 bases at J, with 22 bases between. The length of the CDR3 is 15 residues. In DNA, the CDR3 is TGTGCCAGCAGCTTTTGGACTTCCGGGGAAAGAGAGCAGTACTTC. Amino acid sequence: CASSFWTSGEREQYF.

The CDR3 is CASSNRERETQYF. In DNA form, the CDR3 reads TGTGCCAGCAGCAACAGGGAGAGGGAGACCCAGTACTTC. This chain uses TRBV11-3 with TRBJ2-5, with TRBD1 as a possible D gene (6 bases). This CDR3 is 13 amino acids long. Germline-derived CDR1 and CDR2 are SGHNT and YENEEA. Trimming shortened V by 5 bases and J by 5 bases, and 12 bases separated the two germline ends.

The rearrangement uses TRBV2 and TRBJ2-1, with unresolved D. Trimming cost V 5 bases and J 8 bases, with 7 bases left between them. The CDR3 length is 11 residues. CDR1 SNHLY and CDR2 FYNNEI come from the germline V gene. This CDR3 reads CASSHLDEQFF. In nucleotides, the CDR3 is TGTGCCAGCAGTCACTTAGATGAGCAGTTCTTC.

The chain recombines TRBV7-9 with TRBJ1-2; no clear D gene. CDR3 length equals 11 residues. Trimming stripped 3 bases from V and 9 bases from J, with 8 bases between. Germline CDR1 SEHNR, CDR2 FQNEAQ (reference sequence). The CDR3 reads CASSLEWRYTF. The CDR3 DNA reads as TGTGCCAGCAGCTTGGAATGGCGCTACACCTTC.

This clone was detected many times. The gene calls are TRBV5-4 and TRBJ2-7; tentatively, D is TRBD2 (6 bases). The CDR3 totals 15 residues. The V gene's germline CDR1 is SGHNT and CDR2 YYREEE (reference sequence). Trimming took off 4 bases at V and 3 bases at J, with 17 bases between the two ends. The CDR3 sequence: CASSPGTSNLYEQYF. The CDR3 nucleotides read TGTGCCAGCAGCCCCGGGACTTCCAACCTCTACGAGCAGTACTTC.

The J gene is TRBJ2-4, the V gene TRBV6-6; D is ambiguous. V was clipped by 8 bases and J by 1 base, with 6 bases between them. Germline assignment: CDR1 MNHNY and CDR2 SVGAGI (reference sequence). There are 12 residues in the CDR3. Written as DNA, the CDR3 is TGTGCCAGCGAGAGGGCCAAAAACATTCAGTACTTC. Translated, it gives CASERAKNIQYF.

The CDR3 sequence: CASSLEGWGFQGRDEKLFF. Written as DNA, the CDR3 is TGCGCCAGCAGTCTGGAAGGATGGGGATTTCAGGGCAGAGATGAAAAACTGTTTTTT. This chain links TRBV5-1 with TRBJ1-4; D is possibly TRBD1 (5 bases). Deletions cut 5 bases from V and 6 bases from J, with 29 bases between. The CDR3 extends over 19 amino acids. Germline values: CDR1 SGHRS, CDR2 YFSETQ. The full variable domain, with the rest looked up from reference TRBV5-1 and TRBJ1-4, is KAGVTQTPRYLIKTRGQQVTLSCSPISGHRSVSWYQQTPGQGLQFLFEYFSETQRNKGNFPGRFSGRQFSNSRSEMNVSTLELGDSALYLCASSLEGWGFQGRDEKLFFGSGTQLSVL.

The chain carries TRBV4-2 and TRBJ1-2; TRBD1 agrees at 8 bases. The J segment lost 6 bases and the V segment lost 2 bases, leaving 20 bases of the junction unmatched. This CDR3 has 19 residues. Germline V gives CDR1 LGHNA, CDR2 YNFKEQ. Written as DNA, the CDR3 is TGTGCCAGCAGCCAAAGAGGTACCGGGACAGGCTTTTCTTCCCATGGCTACACCTTC. It codes for CASSQRGTGTGFSSHGYTF.

The chain is built from TRBV6-6 and TRBJ2-3; weak D call: TRBD2 (6 bases). This CDR3 comprises 12 residues. V was trimmed by 4 bases and J by 11 bases, leaving 13 bases between them. Germline values: CDR1 MNHNY, CDR2 SVGAGI (reference sequence). The CDR3 sequence is CASSLTAGKQYF. CDR3 bases: TGTGCCAGCAGTTTAACGGCGGGAAAGCAGTATTTT.

The chain employs TRBV7-9 and TRBJ2-7, with 9 bases that match TRBD1. CDR3 length: 17 residues. Losses at the gene ends were 5 bases for V and 5 bases for J; bases not matched to a gene: 16. Germline CDR1 SEHNR, CDR2 FQNEAQ (reference sequence). The CDR3 here is CASSHWKSGQGSHEQYF. CDR3 sequence (DNA): TGTGCCAGCAGCCACTGGAAGTCGGGACAGGGAAGCCACGAGCAGTACTTC.